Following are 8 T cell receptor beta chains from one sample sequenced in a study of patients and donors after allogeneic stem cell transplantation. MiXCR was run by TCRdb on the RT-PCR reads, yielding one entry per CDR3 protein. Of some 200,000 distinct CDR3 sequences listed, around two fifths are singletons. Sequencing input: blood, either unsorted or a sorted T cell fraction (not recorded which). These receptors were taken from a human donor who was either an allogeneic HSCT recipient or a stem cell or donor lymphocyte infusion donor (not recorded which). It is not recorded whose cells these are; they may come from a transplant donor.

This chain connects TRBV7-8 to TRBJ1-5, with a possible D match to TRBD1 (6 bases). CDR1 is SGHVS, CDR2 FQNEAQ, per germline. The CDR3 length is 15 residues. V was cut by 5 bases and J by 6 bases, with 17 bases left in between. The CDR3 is CASSQEQAGAQPQHF. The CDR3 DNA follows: TGTGCCAGCAGCCAAGAGCAGGCAGGGGCTCAGCCCCAGCATTTT.

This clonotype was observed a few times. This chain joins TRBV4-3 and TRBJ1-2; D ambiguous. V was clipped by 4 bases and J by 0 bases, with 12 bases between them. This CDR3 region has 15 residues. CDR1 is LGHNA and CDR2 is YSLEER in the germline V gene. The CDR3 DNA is TGCGCCAGCAGCCTTGGGCCGAGGGCTAACTATGGCTACACCTTC. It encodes CASSLGPRANYGYTF.

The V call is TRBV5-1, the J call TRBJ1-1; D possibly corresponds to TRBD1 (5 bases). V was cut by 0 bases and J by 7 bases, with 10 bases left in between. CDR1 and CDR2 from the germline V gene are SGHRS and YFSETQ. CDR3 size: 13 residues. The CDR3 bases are TGCGCCAGCAGCTTGGAACGGGGGGATGAAGCTTTCTTT. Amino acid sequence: CASSLERGDEAFF.

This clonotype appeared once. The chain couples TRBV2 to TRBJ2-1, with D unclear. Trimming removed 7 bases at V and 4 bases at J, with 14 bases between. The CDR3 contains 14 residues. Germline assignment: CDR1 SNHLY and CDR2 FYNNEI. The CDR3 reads CASKEREKYNEQFF. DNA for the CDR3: TGTGCCAGCAAGGAAAGGGAAAAGTACAATGAGCAGTTCTTC.

The CDR3 region is CSVTSGTEAFF. CDR3 nucleotides: TGCAGCGTCACCTCCGGCACTGAAGCTTTCTTT. The chain joins TRBV29-1 to TRBJ1-1; D is ambiguous. Looked up from germline, CDR1 is SQVTM and CDR2 is ANQGSEA. V lost 6 bases and J 4 bases, leaving 9 bases between the germline ends. The length of the CDR3 is 11 residues.

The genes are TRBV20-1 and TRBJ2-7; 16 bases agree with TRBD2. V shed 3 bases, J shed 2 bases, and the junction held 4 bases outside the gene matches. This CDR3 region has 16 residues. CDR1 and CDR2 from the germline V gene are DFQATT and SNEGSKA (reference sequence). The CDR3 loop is CSASEGTSGRAYEQYF. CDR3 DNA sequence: TGCAGTGCTAGTGAGGGGACTAGCGGGAGGGCCTACGAGCAGTACTTC.

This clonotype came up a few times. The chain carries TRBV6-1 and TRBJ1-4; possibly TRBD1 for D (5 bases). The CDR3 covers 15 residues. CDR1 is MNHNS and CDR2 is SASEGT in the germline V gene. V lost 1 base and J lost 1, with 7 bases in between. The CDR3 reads CASSEDGGTNEKLFF. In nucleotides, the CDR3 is TGTGCCAGCAGTGAAGACGGGGGAACTAATGAAAAACTGTTTTTT.

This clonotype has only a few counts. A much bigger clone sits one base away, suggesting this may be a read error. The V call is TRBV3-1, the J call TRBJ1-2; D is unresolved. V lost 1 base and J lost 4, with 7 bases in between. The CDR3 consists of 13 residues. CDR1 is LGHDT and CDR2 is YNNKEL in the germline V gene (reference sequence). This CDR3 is CASSQGRLYGYTF. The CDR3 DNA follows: TGTGCCAGCAGCCAAGGCAGACTCTATGGCTACACCTTC.